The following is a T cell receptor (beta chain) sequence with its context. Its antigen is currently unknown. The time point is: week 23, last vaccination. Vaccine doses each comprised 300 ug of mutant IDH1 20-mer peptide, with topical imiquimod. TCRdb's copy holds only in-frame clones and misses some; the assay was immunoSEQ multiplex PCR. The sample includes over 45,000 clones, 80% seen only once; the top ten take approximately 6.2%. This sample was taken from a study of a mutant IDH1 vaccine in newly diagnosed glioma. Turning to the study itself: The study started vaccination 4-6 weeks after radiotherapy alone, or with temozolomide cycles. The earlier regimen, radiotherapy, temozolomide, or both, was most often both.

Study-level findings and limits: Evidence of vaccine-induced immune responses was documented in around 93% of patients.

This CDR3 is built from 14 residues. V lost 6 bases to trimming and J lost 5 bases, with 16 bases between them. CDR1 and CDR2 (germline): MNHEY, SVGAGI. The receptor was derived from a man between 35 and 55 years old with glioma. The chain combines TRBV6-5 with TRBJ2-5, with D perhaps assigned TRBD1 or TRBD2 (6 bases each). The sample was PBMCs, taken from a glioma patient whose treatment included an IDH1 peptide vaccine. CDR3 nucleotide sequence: TGTGCCAGCAGAGTCACAGGGAGCGGGGAGACCCAGTACTTC. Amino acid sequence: CASRVTGSGETQYF.